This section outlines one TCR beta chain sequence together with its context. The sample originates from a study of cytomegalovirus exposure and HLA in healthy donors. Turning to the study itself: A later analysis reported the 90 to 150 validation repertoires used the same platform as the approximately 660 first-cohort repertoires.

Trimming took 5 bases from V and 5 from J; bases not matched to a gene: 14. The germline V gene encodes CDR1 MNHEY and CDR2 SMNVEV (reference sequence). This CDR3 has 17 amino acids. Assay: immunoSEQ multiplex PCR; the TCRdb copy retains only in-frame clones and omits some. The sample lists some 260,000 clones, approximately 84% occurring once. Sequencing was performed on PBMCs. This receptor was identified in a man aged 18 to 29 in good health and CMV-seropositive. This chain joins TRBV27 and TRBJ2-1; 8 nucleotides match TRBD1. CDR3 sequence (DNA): TGTGCCAGCAGTATCAAGGAACCCGGGACAGGTCACAATGAGCAGTTCTTC. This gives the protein CASSIKEPGTGHNEQFF.